The TCR beta chain described here comes from a study of preoperative IRX-2 immunotherapy in early breast cancer. This CDR3 is 12 amino acids long. V lost 3 bases, J lost 4 bases, and 4 bases lay in between. Germline V gene sequence: CDR1 KGHSH, CDR2 LQKENI. TCRdb's table, derived via immunoSEQ multiplex PCR, lists solely in-frame clones and lacks some. The top ten hold roughly 2% of the sample, which has about 98,000 clones, about nine tenths seen once. Treatment noted: preoperative locoregional IRX-2 cytokine immunotherapy. This phase Ib study tested locoregional IRX-2 cytokine immunotherapy given before surgery.

The gene calls are TRBV18 and TRBJ2-1; D is unclear. The sample was tumor tissue, taken after IRX-2 immunotherapy. This TCR was recovered from a human donor with breast cancer. As DNA, the CDR3 is TGTGCCAGCTCACCGGGATACAATGAGCAGTTCTTC. Translating gives CASSPGYNEQFF.